These 2 T cell receptor beta chains originate from one sample sequenced in a study of response to subunit inactivated influenza vaccine. Via MiXCR, TCRdb re-called the RT-PCR reads, giving one row per CDR3 protein. Of around 520,000 distinct CDR3 sequences listed, about 12% were seen once; the top ten hold roughly 10%. Sequenced here: PBMCs from blood, sampled on the day of vaccination. The source is a man in his fifties who received an inactivated influenza vaccine.

This clonotype has more than one count but fewer than ten. This chain joins TRBV2 and TRBJ2-6; D not resolved. The length of the CDR3 is 13 residues. Germline CDR1 is SNHLY and CDR2 is FYNNEI. The V end lost 4 bases, the J end lost 4 bases, and 5 bases lay between the germline ends. The DNA of the CDR3 is TGTGCCAGCAGTGGATTAGGGGCCAACGTCCTGACTTTC. Amino acids: CASSGLGANVLTF. The variable domain in full, completed from reference TRBV2 and TRBJ2-6, reads EPEVTQTPSHQVTQMGQEVILRCVPISNHLYFYWYRQILGQKVEFLVSFYNNEISEKSEIFDDQFSVERPDGSNFTLKIRSTKLEDSAMYFCASSGLGANVLTFGAGSRLTVL.

This clonotype was recorded a few times. The CDR3 DNA reads TGTGCCAGCAGCTTATTTGAAGGCGGCTACAATGAGCAGTTCTTC. Protein product: CASSLFEGGYNEQFF. This chain links TRBV7-2 with TRBJ2-1; no firm D call. Germline CDR1 is SGHTA and CDR2 is FQGNSA. V was clipped by 2 bases and J by 3 bases, with 11 bases between them. The CDR3 extends over 15 amino acids.